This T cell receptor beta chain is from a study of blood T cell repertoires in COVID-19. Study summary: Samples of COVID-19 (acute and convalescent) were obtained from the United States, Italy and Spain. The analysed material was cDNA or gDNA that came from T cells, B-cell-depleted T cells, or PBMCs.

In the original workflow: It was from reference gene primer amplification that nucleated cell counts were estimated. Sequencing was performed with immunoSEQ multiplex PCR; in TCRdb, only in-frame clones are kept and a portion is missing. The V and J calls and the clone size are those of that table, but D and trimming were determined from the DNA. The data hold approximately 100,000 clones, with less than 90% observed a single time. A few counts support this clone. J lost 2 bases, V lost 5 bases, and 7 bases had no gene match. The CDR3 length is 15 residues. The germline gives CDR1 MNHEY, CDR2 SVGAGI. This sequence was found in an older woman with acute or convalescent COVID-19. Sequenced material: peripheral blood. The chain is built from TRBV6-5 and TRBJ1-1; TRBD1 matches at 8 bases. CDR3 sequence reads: CASSQTGAFNTEAFF. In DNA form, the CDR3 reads TGTGCCAGCAGTCAGACAGGGGCTTTTAACACTGAAGCTTTCTTT.